This TCR beta chain was captured by sequencing in a study of cytomegalovirus exposure and HLA in healthy donors. In the PCR, 60 Vbeta and 13 Jbeta primers were used. Sequenced by immunoSEQ multiplex PCR; TCRdb stores in-frame clones only, minus some. The table records some 160,000 clones, around 80% of them present only once. Study-level results: Indistinguishable V segments such as TRBV6-2 and TRBV6-3 were excluded.

Comment on this clone: Its target is unknown.

The junction had 7 bases not matched to a gene; V was cut back by 6 bases and J by 6 bases. The CDR3 contains 16 residues. In germline, CDR1 is SGHVS, CDR2 FNYEAQ. Sequenced material: PBMCs. This chain links TRBV7-6 with TRBJ2-1; 14 bases match TRBD2. The TCR was taken from a man in his forties or fifties in good health and CMV-seronegative. The DNA for the CDR3 is TGTGCCAGCAGAACCGGGACTAGCGGGAGTATCAATGAGCAGTTCTTC. This translates into CASRTGTSGSINEQFF.